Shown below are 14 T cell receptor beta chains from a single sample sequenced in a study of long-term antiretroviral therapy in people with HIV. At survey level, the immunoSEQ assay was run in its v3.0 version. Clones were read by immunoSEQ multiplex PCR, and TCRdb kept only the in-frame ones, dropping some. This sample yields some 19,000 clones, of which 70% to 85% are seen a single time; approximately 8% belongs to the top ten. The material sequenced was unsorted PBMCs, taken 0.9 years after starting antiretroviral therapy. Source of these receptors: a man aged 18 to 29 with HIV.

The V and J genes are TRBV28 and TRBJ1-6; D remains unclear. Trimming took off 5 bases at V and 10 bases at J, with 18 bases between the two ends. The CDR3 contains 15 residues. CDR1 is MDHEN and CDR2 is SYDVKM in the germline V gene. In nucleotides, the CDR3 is TGTGCCAGCAGTACAACAAGAACGGCGGGATCACCCCTCCACTTT. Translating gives CASSTTRTAGSPLHF.

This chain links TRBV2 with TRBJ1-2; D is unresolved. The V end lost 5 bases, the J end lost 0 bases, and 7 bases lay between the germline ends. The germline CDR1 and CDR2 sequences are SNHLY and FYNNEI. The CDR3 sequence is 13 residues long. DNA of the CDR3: TGTGCCAGCAGTCCAGAGACTAACTATGGCTACACCTTC. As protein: CASSPETNYGYTF.

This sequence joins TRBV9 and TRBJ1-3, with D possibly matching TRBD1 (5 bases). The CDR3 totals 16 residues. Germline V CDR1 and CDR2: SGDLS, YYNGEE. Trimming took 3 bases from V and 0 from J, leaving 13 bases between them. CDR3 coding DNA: TGTGCCAGCAGCGGACGCCCAGGGATCTCTGGAAACACCATATATTTT. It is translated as CASSGRPGISGNTIYF.

CDR3 in DNA: TGTGCCAGCAGTTCATCGGGCGGGTACGAGCAGTACGTC. It specifies CASSSSGGYEQYV. The rearrangement links TRBV6-6 to TRBJ2-7; the D gene is possibly TRBD2 (5 bases). CDR1 is MNHNY and CDR2 is SVGAGI in the germline V gene (reference sequence). This CDR3 has 13 residues. V was pared by 4 bases and J by 4 bases, with 11 bases between.

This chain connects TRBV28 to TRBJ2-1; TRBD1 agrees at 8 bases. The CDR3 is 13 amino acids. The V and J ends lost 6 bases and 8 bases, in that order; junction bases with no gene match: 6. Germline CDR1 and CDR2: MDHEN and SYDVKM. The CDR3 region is CASRLAGGDEQFF. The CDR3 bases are TGTGCCAGCAGACTCGCAGGGGGCGATGAGCAGTTCTTC.

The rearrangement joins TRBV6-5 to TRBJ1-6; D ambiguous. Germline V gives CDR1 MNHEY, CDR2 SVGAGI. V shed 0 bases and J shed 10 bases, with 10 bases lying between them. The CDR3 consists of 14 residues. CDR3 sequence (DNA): TGTGCCAGCAGTTACTCAAGAGGTTACTCACCCCTCCACTTT. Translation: CASSYSRGYSPLHF.

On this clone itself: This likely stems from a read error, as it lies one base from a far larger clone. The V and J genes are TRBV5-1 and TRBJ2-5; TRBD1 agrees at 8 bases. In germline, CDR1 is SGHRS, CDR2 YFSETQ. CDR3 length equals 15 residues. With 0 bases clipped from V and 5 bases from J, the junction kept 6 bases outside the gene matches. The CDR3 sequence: CASSLGRGQGETQYF. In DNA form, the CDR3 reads TGCGCCAGCAGCTTGGGCAGGGGGCAGGGGGAGACCCAGTACTTC.

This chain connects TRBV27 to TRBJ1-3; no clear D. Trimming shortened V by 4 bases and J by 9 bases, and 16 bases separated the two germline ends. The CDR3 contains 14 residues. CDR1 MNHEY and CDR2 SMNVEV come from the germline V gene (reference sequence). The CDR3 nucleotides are TGTGCCAGCAGTTCTTCTCCTAGCCTTTCCACCATATATTTT. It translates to CASSSSPSLSTIYF.

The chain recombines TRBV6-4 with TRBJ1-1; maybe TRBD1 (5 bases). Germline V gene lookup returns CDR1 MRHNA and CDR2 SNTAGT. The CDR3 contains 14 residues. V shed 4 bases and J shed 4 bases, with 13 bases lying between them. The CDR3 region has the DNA TGTGCCAGCAGTGTAAACAGGTGGGGCACTGAAGCTTTCTTT. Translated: CASSVNRWGTEAFF.

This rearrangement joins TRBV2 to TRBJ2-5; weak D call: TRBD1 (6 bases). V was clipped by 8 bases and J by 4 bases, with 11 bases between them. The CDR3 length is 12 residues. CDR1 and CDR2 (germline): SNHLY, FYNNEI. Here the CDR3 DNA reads TGTGCCAGCCAGGACAGTGGAGAGACCCAGTACTTC. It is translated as CASQDSGETQYF.

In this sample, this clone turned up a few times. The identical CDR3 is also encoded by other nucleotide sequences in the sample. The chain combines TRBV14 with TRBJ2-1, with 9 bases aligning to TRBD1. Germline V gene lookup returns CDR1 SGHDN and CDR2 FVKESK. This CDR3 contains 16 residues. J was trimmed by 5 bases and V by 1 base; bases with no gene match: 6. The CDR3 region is CASSQVPGQGDNEQFF. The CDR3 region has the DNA TGTGCCAGCAGCCAAGTCCCGGGACAGGGCGACAATGAGCAGTTCTTC.

CDR3 sequence reads: CASSQEIVKIARGTQYF. In DNA, the CDR3 is TGTGCCAGTAGTCAAGAGATAGTGAAAATCGCCCGAGGGACCCAGTACTTC. V usage is TRBV19 and J usage is TRBJ2-5; D gene ambiguous. The CDR3 is made up of 17 amino acids. V was clipped by 5 bases and J by 7 bases, with 26 bases between them. The V gene's germline CDR1 is LNHDA and CDR2 SQIVND (reference sequence).

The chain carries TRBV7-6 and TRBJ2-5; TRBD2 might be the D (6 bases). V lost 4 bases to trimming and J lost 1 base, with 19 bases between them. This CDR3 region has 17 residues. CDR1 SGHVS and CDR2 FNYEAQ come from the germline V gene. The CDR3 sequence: CASSSYSAPTSQETQYF. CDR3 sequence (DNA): TGTGCCAGCAGCTCTTATTCCGCCCCGACTAGCCAAGAGACCCAGTACTTC. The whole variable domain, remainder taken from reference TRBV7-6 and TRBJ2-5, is GAGVSQSPRYKVTKRGQDVALRCDPISGHVSLYWYRQALGQGPEFLTYFNYEAQQDKSGLPNDRFSAERPEGSISTLTIQRTEQRDSAMYRCASSSYSAPTSQETQYFGPGTRLLVL.

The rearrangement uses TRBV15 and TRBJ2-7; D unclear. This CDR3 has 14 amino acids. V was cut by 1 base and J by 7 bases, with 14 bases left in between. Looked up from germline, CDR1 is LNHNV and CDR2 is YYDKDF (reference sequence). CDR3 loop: CATSRGVADLEQYF. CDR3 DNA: TGTGCCACCAGCAGAGGTGTGGCTGATCTGGAGCAGTACTTC.